This T cell receptor beta chain was profiled in a study of T cell responses to AZD1222 COVID-19 vaccine. Germline CDR1 reads SGHKS; CDR2 reads YYEKEE (reference sequence). The CDR3 is 11 residues long. V was cut by 0 bases and J by 9 bases, with 7 bases left in between. Whole-study results and caveats: Donors were mostly white British, more females; clonal diversity possibly underestimated.

TCRdb's table, derived via immunoSEQ multiplex PCR, lists solely in-frame clones and lacks some. The profile shows around 200,000 clones, over 85% of them singletons. In the case of this clone: As yet, its antigen is unknown.

The chain combines TRBV5-5 with TRBJ2-7; TRBD2 is a possible D gene (5 bases). This receptor was identified in an adult who received the MenACWY meningococcal vaccine as a control. Here the sequenced sample was peripheral blood, taken 28 days after the second dose of the MenACWY control vaccine. The CDR3 DNA sequence: TGTGCCAGCAGCTTGGCCGAGGGGCAGTACTTC. Amino acid sequence: CASSLAEGQYF.